This T cell receptor beta chain is drawn from a study of tumor-infiltrating lymphocytes in primary liver carcinoma. Broader study findings: Blood's top-250-clone fraction was significantly lower than that of tumors (p = 0.039).

The roughly 18-34 mg bulk tissue piece was not sorted before simultaneous RNA and DNA extraction. A primer matching the constant region was used to make TCR beta cDNA from approximately 500 ng of total RNA. Three nested multiplex PCR rounds of slightly modified ARM-PCR generated TCR beta libraries. MiXCR was run by TCRdb on the multiplex PCR reads, yielding one entry per CDR3 protein. The sample shows 100,000 or so distinct CDR3 sequences, more than 65% of them seen only once. Of note for this clonotype: The antigen is unknown. A much larger clone lies one base from this, so it may be a read error.

Sequenced input: liver tumor tissue from sampling region 5. Indicated subset: tumor region T5, tumor centre. The source of this sequence is a woman in her fifties or sixties with primary liver carcinoma and hepatitis B virus infection.

The CDR3 reads CTSSYGTSGSNEQFF. CDR3 coding DNA: TGTACCAGCAGCTACGGGACTAGCGGGAGCAATGAGCAGTTCTTC. V gene TRBV5-4 combines with J gene TRBJ2-1; the match to TRBD2 covers 14 bases. The CDR3 runs to 15 residues. Germline-derived CDR1 and CDR2 are SGHNT and YYREEE (reference sequence).